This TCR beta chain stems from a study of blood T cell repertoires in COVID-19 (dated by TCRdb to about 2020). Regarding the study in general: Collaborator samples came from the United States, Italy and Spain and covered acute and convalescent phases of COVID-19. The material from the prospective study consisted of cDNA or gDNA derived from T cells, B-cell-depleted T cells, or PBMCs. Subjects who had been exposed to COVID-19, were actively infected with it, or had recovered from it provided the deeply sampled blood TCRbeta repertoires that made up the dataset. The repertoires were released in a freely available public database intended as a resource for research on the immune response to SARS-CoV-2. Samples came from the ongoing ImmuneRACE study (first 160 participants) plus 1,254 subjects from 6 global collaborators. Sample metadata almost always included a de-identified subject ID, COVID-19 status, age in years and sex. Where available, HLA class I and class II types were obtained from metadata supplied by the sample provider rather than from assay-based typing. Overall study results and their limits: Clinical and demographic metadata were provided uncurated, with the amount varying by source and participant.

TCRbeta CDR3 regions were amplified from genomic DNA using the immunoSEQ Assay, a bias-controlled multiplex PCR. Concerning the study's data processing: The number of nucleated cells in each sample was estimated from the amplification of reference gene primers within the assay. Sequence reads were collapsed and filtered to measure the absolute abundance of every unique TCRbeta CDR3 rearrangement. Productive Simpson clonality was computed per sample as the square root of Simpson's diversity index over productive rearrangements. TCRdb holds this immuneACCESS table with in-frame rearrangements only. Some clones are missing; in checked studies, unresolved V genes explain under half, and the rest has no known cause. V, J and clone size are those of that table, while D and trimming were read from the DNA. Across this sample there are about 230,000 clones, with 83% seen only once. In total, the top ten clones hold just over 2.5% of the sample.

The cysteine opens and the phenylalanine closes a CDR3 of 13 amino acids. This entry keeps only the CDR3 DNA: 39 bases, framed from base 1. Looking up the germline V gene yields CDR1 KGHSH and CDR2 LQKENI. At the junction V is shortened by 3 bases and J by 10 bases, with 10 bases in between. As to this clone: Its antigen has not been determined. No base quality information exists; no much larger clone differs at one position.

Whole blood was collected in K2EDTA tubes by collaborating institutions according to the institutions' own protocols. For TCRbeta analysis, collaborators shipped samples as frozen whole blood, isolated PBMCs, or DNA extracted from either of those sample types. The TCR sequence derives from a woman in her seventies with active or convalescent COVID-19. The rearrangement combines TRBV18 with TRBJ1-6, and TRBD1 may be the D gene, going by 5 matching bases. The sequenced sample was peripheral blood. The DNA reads TGTGCCAGCTCACCCTCGACAGAATCACCCCTCCACTTT. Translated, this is CASSPSTESPLHF.